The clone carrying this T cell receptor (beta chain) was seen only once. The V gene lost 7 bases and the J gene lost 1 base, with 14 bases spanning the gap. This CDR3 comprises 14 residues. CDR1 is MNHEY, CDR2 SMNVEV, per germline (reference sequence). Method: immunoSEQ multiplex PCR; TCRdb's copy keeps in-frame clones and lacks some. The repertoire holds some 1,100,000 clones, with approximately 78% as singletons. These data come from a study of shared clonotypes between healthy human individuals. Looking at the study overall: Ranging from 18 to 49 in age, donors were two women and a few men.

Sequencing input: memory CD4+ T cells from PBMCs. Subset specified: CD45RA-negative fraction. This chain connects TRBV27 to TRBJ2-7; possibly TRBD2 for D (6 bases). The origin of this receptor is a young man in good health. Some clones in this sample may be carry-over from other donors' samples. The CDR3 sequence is CASMRRGISYEQYF. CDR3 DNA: TGTGCCAGCATGCGACGCGGGATTTCCTACGAGCAGTACTTC.